The 6 T cell receptor beta chains below come from one sample, sequenced in a study of OX40 agonist ivuxolimab in advanced cancers. Using immunoSEQ multiplex PCR, the repertoire was profiled, and TCRdb retains in-frame clones only, with some absent. Among some 74,000 clones, 82% were seen once, and the ten largest hold approximately 5%. This sample comprised CD4+ or CD8+ T cells sorted from blood, obtained in a trial of the OX40 agonist ivuxolimab. The receptor source for this set is an adult with an advanced solid tumor such as melanoma, head and neck, liver or kidney cancer.

The CDR3 DNA is TGTGCCAGCAGCTCCAAGGGGGAAACTGCAAATGAGCAGTTCTTC. Its translation: CASSSKGETANEQFF. The chain uses TRBV7-2 and TRBJ2-1; TRBD1 is a possible D gene (6 bases). V was shortened by 4 bases and J by 7 bases, with 17 bases between the two germline ends. CDR1 is SGHTA, CDR2 FQGNSA, per germline. The length of the CDR3 is 15 residues. Variable domain in full (rest from reference TRBV7-2 and TRBJ2-1): GAGVSQSPSNKVTEKGKDVELRCDPISGHTALYWYRQSLGQGLEFLIYFQGNSAPDKSGLPSDRFSAERTGGSVSTLTIQRTQQEDSAVYLCASSSKGETANEQFFGPGTRLTVL.

This rearrangement joins TRBV11-2 to TRBJ2-7; no clear D. Germline-derived CDR1 and CDR2 are SGHAT and FQNNGV. CDR3 length: 15 residues. The ends were cut back, 7 bases at V and 5 bases at J, with 21 bases in the middle. The CDR3 region is CASTPQVSSLNEQYF. As DNA, the CDR3 is TGTGCCAGCACCCCCCAAGTTTCGTCCTTGAACGAGCAGTACTTC.

This clone was seen a single time. The chain carries TRBV5-1 and TRBJ2-7; D call uncertain. The length of the CDR3 is 15 residues. V lost 4 bases and J lost 2, with 16 bases in between. The germline V gene has CDR1 SGHRS and CDR2 YFSETQ. CDR3 nucleotides: TGCGCCAGCAGCCAAAATGCAGGTGCGACCTACGAGCAGTACTTC. Translation gives CASSQNAGATYEQYF.

This chain connects TRBV19 to TRBJ2-7, with D tentatively TRBD2 (5 bases). Trimming took 5 bases from V and 1 from J, leaving 15 bases between them. The CDR3 sequence is 15 residues long. Per the germline V gene, CDR1 is LNHDA and CDR2 is SQIVND (reference sequence). CDR3 sequence: CASSEGSLRSYEQYF. DNA of the CDR3: TGTGCCAGTAGTGAGGGATCCCTAAGATCCTACGAGCAGTACTTC.

CDR3 coding DNA: TGCGCCAGCAGCCAATACTCCTTAATCCCGGGACAGACAACCGTTGGTGAAGCTTTCTTT. It yields the protein CASSQYSLIPGQTTVGEAFF. This chain uses TRBV4-3 with TRBJ1-1; 7 bases are a match to TRBD1. Germline CDR1 is LGHNA and CDR2 is YSLEER. Losses at the gene ends were 2 bases for V and 7 bases for J; bases not matched to a gene: 25. The CDR3 sequence is 20 residues long.

V usage is TRBV19 and J usage is TRBJ1-5, with a tentative D call TRBD1 (6 bases). V was shortened by 6 bases and J by 0 bases, with 12 bases between the two germline ends. The CDR3 is 15 amino acids. From germline, CDR1 is LNHDA and CDR2 SQIVND (reference sequence). The CDR3 protein is CASRHRQDSNQPQHF. The CDR3 nucleotides are TGTGCCAGTAGGCACCGACAGGATAGCAATCAGCCCCAGCATTTT.